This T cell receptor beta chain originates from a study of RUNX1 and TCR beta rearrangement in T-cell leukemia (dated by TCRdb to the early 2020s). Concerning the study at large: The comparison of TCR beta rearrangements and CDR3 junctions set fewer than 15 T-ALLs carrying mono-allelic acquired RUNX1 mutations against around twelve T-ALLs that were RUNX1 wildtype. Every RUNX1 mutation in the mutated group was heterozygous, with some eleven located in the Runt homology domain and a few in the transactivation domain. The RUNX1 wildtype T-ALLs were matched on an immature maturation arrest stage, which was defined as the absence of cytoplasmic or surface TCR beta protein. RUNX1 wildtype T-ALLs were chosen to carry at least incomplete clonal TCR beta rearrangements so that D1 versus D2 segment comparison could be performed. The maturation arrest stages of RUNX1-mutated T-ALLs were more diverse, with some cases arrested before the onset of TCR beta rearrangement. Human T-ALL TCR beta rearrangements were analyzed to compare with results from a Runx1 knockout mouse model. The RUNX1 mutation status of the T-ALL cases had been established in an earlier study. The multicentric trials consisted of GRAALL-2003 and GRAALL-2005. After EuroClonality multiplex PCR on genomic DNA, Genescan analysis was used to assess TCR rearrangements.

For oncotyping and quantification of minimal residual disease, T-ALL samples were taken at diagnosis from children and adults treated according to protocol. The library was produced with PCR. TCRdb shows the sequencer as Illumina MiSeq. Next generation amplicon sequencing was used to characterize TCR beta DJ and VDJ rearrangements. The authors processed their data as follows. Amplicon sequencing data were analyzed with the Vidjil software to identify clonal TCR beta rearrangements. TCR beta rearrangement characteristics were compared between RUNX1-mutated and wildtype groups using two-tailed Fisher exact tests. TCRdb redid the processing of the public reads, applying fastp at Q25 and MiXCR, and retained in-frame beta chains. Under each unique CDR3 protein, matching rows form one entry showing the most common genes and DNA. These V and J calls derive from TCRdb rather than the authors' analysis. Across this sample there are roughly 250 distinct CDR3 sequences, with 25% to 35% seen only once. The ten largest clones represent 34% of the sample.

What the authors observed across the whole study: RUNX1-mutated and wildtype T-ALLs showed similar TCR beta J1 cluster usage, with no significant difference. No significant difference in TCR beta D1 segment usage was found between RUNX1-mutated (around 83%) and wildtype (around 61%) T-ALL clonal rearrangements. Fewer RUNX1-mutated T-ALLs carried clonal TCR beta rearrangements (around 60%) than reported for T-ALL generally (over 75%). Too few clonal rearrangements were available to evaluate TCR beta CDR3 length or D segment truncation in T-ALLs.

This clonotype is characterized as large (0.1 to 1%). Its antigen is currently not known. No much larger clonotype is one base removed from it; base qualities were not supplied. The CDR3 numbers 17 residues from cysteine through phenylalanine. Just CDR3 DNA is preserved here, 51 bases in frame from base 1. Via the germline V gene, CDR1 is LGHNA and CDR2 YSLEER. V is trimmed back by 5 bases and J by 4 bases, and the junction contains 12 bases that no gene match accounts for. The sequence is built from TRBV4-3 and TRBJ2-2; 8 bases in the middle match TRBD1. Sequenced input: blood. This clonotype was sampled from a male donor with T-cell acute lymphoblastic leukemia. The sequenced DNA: TGCGCCAGCAGCTTAAGTCTCAGGGGGCTACCCACCGGGGAGCTGTTTTTT. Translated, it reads CASSLSLRGLPTGELFF.